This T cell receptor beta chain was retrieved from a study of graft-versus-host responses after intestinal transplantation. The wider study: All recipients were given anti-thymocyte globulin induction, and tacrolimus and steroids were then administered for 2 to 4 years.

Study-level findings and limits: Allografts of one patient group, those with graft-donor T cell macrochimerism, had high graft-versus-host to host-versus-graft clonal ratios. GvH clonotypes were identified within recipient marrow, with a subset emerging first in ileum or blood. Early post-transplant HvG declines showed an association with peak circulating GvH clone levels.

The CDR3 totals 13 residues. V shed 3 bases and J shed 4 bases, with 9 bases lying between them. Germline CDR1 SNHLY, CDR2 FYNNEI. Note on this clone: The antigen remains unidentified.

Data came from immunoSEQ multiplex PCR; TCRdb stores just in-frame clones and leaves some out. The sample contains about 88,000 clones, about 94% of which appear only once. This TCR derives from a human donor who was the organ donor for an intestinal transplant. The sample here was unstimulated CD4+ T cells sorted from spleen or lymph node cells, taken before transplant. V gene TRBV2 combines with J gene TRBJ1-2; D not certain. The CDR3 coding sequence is TGTGCCAGCAGTGATGGCTTGACCTATGGCTACACCTTC. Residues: CASSDGLTYGYTF.